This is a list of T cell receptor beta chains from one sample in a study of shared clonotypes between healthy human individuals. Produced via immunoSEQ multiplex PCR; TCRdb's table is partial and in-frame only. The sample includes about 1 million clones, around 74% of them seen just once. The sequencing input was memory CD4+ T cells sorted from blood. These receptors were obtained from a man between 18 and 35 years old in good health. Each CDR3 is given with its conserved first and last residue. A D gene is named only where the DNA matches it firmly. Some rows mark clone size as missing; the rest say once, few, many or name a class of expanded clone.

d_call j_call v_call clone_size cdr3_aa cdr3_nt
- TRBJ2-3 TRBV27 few CASSTGQGLSTDTQYF TGTGCCAGCTCCACGGGGCAGGGGTTAAGCACAGATACGCAGTATTTT
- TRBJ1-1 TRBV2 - CASSEQRNTEAFF TGTGCCAGCAGTGAACAGCGGAACACTGAAGCTTTCTTT
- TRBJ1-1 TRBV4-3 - CASSQDGGAHDTEAFF TGCGCCAGCAGCCAAGATGGAGGGGCCCACGACACTGAAGCTTTCTTT
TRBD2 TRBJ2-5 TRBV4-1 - CASGLAGGETQYF TGCGCCAGCGGACTAGCGGGAGGGGAGACCCAGTACTTC
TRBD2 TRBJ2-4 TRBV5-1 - CASSPGLAGGAAKNIQYF TGCGCCAGCAGCCCCGGACTAGCGGGAGGAGCAGCCAAAAACATTCAGTACTTC
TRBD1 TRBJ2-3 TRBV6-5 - CATRGQGLFTDTQYF TGTGCTACCAGGGGACAGGGGCTATTCACAGATACGCAGTATTTT
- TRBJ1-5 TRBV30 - CAWSVQNQPQHF TGTGCCTGGAGTGTACAGAATCAGCCCCAGCATTTT
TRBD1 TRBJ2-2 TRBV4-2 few CASSLRQGNGELFF TGTGCCAGCAGCCTACGACAGGGAAACGGGGAGCTGTTTTTT
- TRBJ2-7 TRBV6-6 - CASTPREGLSVYEQYF TGTGCCAGCACCCCGCGTGAGGGGCTGTCAGTCTACGAGCAGTACTTC
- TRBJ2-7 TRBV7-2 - CASSLESLGEQYF TGTGCCAGCAGCTTAGAAAGTCTTGGCGAGCAGTACTTC
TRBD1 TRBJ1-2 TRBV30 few CAWSVQGQIYGYTF TGTGCCTGGAGTGTACAGGGGCAGATCTATGGCTACACCTTC
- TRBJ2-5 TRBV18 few CASSPNPQETQYF TGTGCCAGCTCACCAAACCCACAAGAGACCCAGTACTTC
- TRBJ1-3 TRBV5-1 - CASSLSMTGNTIYF TGCGCCAGCAGCTTGAGCATGACTGGAAACACCATATATTTT
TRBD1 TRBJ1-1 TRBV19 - CASSTGTGMNTEAFF TGTGCCAGTAGTACCGGGACAGGGATGAACACTGAAGCTTTCTTT
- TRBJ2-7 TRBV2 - CASSKSTAISYEQYF TGTGCCAGCAGTAAGTCTACGGCGATTTCCTACGAGCAGTACTTC
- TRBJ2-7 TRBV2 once CASSTGSYEQYF TGTGCCAGCAGCACAGGCTCCTACGAGCAGTACTTC
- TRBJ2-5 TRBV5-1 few CASSLEGTQYF TGCGCCAGCAGCCTGGAGGGCACCCAGTACTTC
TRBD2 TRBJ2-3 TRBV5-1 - CASSLAAGGTIGTDTQYF TGCGCCAGCAGCTTGGCAGCGGGGGGCACTATTGGCACAGATACGCAGTATTTT
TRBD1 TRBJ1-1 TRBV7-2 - CASSIGTVPEAFF TGTGCCAGCAGCATCGGGACAGTACCTGAAGCTTTCTTT
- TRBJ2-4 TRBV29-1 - CSVEGQAKNIQYF TGCAGCGTTGAAGGGCAGGCAAAAAACATTCAGTACTTC
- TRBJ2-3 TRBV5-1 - CASSLRGSADTQYF TGCGCCAGCAGCTTGAGGGGGAGCGCAGATACGCAGTATTTT
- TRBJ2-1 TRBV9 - CASSVHLGNLYNEQFF TGTGCCAGCAGCGTACATCTGGGAAACCTCTACAATGAGCAGTTCTTC
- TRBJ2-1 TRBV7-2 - CASSRRGPENEQFF TGTGCCAGCAGCCGACGTGGACCCGAGAATGAGCAGTTCTTC
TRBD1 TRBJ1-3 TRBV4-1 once CASSVRTGSGNTIYF TGCGCCAGCAGCGTAAGGACAGGCTCTGGAAACACCATATATTTT
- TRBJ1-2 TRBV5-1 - CASSLVTGNYGYTF TGCGCCAGCAGCTTGGTTACAGGAAACTATGGCTACACCTTC
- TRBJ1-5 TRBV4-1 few CASSQGLLGARPQHF TGCGCCAGCAGCCAAGGCCTTCTTGGGGCACGGCCCCAGCATTTT
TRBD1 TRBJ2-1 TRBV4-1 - CASSQFSETGLKQFF TGCGCCAGCAGCCAATTCTCGGAGACAGGGTTGAAACAGTTCTTC
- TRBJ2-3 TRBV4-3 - CASSQDGAGHTDTQYF TGCGCCAGCAGCCAAGACGGGGCGGGGCACACAGATACGCAGTATTTT
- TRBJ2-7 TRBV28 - CASSLPLYEQYF TGTGCCAGCAGTTTACCGCTCTACGAGCAGTACTTC
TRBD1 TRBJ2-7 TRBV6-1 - CASRATGTLSYEQYF TGTGCCAGCAGGGCGACAGGGACACTCTCCTACGAGCAGTACTTC
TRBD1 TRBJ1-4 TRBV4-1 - CASSQVLRDRGEKLFF TGCGCCAGCAGCCAGGTACTCCGGGACAGGGGTGAAAAACTGTTTTTT
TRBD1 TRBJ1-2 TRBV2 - CASSKQGADYGYTF TGTGCCAGCAGCAAGCAGGGGGCGGACTATGGCTACACCTTC
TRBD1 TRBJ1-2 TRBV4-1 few CASSQDRAAGGAGGYTF TGCGCCAGCAGCCAAGATCGGGCCGCAGGGGGCGCGGGTGGCTACACCTTC
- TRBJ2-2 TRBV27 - CASSWGPAGELFF TGTGCCAGCAGCTGGGGGCCGGCCGGGGAGCTGTTTTTT
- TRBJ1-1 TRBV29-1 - CSVEEGNTEAFF TGCAGCGTTGAGGAGGGTAACACTGAAGCTTTCTTT
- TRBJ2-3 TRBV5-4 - CASSQRAGRTDTQYF TGTGCCAGCAGCCAGAGAGCGGGCCGCACAGATACGCAGTATTTT
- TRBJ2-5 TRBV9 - CASSVGGNQETQYF TGTGCCAGCAGCGTAGGAGGGAACCAAGAGACCCAGTACTTC
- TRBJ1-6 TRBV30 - CAWRMGGGGSPLHF TGTGCCTGGAGAATGGGGGGAGGAGGTTCACCCCTCCACTTT
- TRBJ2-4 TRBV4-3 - CASSQDHGGPFAKNIQYF TGCGCCAGCAGCCAAGATCACGGGGGGCCCTTTGCCAAAAACATTCAGTACTTC
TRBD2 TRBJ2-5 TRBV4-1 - CASSDTPGLAVETQYF TGCGCCAGCAGCGATACCCCGGGACTAGCGGTGGAGACCCAGTACTTC
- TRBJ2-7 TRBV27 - CASSFRAVGGYEQYF TGTGCCAGCAGTTTTAGGGCGGTTGGGGGGTACGAGCAGTACTTC
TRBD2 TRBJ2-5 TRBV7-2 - CASSPTGTSLETQYF TGTGCCAGCAGCCCCACCGGGACTAGTTTGGAGACCCAGTACTTC
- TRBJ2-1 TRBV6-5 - CASSLKVEQFF TGTGCCAGCAGTTTGAAAGTTGAGCAGTTCTTC
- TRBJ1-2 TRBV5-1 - CASSPTGDANYGYTF TGCGCCAGCAGCCCGACAGGCGACGCTAACTATGGCTACACCTTC